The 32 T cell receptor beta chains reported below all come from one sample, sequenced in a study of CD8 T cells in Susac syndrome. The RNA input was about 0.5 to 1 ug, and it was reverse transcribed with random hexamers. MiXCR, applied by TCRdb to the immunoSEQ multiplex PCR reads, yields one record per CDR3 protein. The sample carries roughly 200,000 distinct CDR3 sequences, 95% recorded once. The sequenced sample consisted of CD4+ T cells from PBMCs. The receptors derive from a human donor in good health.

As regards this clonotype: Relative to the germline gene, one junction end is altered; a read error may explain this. CDR3 nucleotide sequence: TGTGCCATCAGTGAAGGGACAGGGAGATCCCACTTC. Encoded protein: CAISEGTGRSHF. V is TRBV10-3 and J is TRBJ2-7; 9 bases line up with TRBD1. The CDR3 has 12 amino acids. Germline V gene lookup returns CDR1 ENHRY and CDR2 SYGVKD.

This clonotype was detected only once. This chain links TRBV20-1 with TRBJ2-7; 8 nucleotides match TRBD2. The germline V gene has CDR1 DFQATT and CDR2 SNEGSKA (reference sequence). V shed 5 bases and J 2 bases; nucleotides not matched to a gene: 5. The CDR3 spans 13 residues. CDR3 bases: TGCAGTGCTTACCCGGGGGGGGCCTACGAGCAGTACTTC. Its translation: CSAYPGGAYEQYF.

The CDR3 DNA is TGCAGCGTTGAAATCCTAGCGGGAGATAATGAGCAGTTCTTC. This codes for CSVEILAGDNEQFF. The chain has TRBV29-1 and TRBJ2-1; 10 bases line up with TRBD2. Germline CDR1 is SQVTM and CDR2 is ANQGSEA. V was pared by 2 bases and J by 7 bases, with 5 bases of the junction left unmatched. The CDR3 loop spans 14 amino acids.

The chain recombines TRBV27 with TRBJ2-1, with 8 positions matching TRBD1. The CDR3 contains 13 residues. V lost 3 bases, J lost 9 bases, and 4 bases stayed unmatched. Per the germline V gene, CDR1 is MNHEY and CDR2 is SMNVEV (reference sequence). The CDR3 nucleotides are TGTGCCAGCAGTTTTCAGGGGGCCGTTGAGCAGTTCTTC. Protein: CASSFQGAVEQFF.

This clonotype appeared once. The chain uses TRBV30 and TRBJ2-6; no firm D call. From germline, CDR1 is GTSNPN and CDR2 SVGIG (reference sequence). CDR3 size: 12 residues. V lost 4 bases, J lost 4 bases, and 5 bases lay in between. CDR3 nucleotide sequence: TGTGCCTGGAATGACGGGGCCAACGTCCTGACTTTC. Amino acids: CAWNDGANVLTF.

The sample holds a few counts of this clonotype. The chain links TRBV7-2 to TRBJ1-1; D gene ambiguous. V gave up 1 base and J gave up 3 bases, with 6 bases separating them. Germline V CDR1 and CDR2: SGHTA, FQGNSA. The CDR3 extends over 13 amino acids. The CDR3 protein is CASSLGWDTEAFF. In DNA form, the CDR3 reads TGTGCCAGCAGCTTAGGGTGGGACACTGAAGCTTTCTTT.

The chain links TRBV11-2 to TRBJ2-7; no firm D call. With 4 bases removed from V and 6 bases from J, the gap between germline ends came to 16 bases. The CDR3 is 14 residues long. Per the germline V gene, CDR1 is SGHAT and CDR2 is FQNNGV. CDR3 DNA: TGTGCCAGCAGCTGGGCCCGCGCCGGAGCCGAGCAGTACGTC. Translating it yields CASSWARAGAEQYV.

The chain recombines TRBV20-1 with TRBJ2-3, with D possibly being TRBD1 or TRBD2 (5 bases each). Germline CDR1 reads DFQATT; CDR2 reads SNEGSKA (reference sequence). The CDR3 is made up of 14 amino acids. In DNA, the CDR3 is TGCAGCTCCCCTAGGGACCAGGGCACAGATACGCAGTATTTT. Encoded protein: CSSPRDQGTDTQYF.

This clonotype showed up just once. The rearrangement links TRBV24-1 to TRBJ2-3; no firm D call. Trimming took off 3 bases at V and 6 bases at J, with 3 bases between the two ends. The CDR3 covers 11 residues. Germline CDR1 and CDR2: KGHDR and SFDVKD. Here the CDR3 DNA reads TGTGCCACCAGTGATGTTGATACGCAGTATTTT. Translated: CATSDVDTQYF.

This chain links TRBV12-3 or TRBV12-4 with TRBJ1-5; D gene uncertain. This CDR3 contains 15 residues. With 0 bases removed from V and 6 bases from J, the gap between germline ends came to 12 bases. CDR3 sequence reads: CASSLAPPVGQPQHF. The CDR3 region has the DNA TGTGCCAGCAGTTTAGCGCCTCCGGTGGGTCAGCCCCAGCATTTT.

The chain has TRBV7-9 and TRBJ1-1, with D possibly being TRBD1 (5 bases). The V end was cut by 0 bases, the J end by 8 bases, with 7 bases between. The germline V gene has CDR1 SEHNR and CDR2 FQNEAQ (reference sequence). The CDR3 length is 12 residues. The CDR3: CASSLAGGEAFF. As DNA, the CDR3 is TGTGCCAGCAGCTTAGCTGGGGGAGAAGCTTTCTTT.

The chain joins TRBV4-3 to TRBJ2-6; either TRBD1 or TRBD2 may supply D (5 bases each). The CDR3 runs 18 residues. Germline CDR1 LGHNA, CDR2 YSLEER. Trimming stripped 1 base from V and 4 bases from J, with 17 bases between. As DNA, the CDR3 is TGCGCCAGCAGCCAAGCCGTGGGACGGATTGGGGGGGCCAACGTCCTGACTTTC. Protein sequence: CASSQAVGRIGGANVLTF.

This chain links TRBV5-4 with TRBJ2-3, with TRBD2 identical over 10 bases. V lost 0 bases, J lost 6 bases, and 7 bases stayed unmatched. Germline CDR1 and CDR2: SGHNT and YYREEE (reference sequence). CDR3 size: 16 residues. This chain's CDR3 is CASSLVLAGFGDTQYF. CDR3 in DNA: TGTGCCAGCAGCTTGGTACTAGCGGGATTCGGGGATACGCAGTATTTT. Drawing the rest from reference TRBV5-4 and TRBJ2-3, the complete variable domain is ETGVTQSPTHLIKTRGQQVTLRCSSQSGHNTVSWYQQALGQGPQFIFQYYREEENGRGNFPPRFSGLQFPNYSSELNVNALELDDSALYLCASSLVLAGFGDTQYFGPGTRLTVL.

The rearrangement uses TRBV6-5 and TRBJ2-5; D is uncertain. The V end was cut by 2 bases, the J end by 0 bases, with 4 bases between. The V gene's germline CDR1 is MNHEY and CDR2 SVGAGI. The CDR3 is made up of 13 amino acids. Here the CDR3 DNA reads TGTGCCAGCAGTTACCAGTACCAAGAGACCCAGTACTTC. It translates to CASSYQYQETQYF.

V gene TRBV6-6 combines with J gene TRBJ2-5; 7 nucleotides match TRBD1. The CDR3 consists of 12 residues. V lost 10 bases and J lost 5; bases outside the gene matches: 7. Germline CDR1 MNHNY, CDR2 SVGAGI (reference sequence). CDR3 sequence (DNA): TGTGCCACGACAGGGTTGGGGGAGACCCAGTACTTC. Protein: CATTGLGETQYF.

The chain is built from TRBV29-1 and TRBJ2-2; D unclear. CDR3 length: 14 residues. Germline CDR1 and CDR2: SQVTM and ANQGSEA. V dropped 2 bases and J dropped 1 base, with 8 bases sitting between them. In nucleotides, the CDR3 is TGCAGCGTTGAAAGCCCGGGGAACACCGGGGAGCTGTTTTTT. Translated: CSVESPGNTGELFF.

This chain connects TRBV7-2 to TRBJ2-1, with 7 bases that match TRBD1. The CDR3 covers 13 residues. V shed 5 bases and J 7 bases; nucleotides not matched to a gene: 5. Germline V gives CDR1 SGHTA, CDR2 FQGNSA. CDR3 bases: TGTGCCAGCAGCCCGCGACAGGGAAATGAGCAGTTCTTC. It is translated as CASSPRQGNEQFF.

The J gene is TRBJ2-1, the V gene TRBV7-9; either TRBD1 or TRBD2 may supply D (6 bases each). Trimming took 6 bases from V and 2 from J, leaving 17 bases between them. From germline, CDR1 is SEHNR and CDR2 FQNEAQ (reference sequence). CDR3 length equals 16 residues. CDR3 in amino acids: CASSPGALVPYNEQFF. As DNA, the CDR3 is TGTGCCAGCAGTCCGGGGGCCCTCGTTCCCTACAATGAGCAGTTCTTC. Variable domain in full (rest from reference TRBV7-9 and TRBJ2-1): DTGVSQNPRHKITKRGQNVTFRCDPISEHNRLYWYRQTLGQGPEFLTYFQNEAQLEKSRLLSDRFSAERPKGSFSTLEIQRTEQGDSAMYLCASSPGALVPYNEQFFGPGTRLTVL.

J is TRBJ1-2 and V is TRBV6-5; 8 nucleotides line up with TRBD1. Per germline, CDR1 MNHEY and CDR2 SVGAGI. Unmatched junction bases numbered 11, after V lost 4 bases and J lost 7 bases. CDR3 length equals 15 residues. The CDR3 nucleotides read TGTGCCAGCAGTTGGATACAGGGGGAAGGTTTTGGCTACACCTTC. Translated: CASSWIQGEGFGYTF.

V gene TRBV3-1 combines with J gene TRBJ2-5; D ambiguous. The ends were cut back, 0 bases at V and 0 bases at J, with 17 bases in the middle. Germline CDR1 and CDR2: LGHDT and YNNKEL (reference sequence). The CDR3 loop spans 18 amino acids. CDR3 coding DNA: TGTGCCAGCAGCCAAGATCCCACCACCACACAGTACCAAGAGACCCAGTACTTC. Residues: CASSQDPTTTQYQETQYF.

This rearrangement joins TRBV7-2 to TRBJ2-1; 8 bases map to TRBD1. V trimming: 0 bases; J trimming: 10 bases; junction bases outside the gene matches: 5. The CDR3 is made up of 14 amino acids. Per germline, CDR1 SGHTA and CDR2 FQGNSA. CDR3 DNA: TGTGCCAGCAGCTTAGCAGACAGGGGCGGGGAGCAGTTCTTC. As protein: CASSLADRGGEQFF.

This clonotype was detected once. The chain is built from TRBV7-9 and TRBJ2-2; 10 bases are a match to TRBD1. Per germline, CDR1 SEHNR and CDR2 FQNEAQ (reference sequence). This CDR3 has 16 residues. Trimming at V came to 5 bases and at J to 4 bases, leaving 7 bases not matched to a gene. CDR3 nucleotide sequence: TGTGCCAGCAGCGGACGACAGGGGGCGGTCACCGGGGAGCTGTTTTTT. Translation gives CASSGRQGAVTGELFF. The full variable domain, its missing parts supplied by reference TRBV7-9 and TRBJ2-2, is DTGVSQNPRHKITKRGQNVTFRCDPISEHNRLYWYRQTLGQGPEFLTYFQNEAQLEKSRLLSDRFSAERPKGSFSTLEIQRTEQGDSAMYLCASSGRQGAVTGELFFGEGSRLTVL.

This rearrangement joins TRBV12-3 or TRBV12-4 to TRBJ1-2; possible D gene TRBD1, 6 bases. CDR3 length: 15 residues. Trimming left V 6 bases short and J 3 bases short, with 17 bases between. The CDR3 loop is CASRKMTGSDYGYTF. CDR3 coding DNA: TGTGCCAGCAGAAAGATGACAGGTTCAGACTATGGCTACACCTTC.

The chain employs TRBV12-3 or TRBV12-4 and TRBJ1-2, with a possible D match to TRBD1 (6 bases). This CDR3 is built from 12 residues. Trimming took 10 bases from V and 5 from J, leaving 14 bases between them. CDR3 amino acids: CATRGAGYGYTF. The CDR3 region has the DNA TGTGCCACCCGGGGGGCGGGGTATGGCTACACCTTC.

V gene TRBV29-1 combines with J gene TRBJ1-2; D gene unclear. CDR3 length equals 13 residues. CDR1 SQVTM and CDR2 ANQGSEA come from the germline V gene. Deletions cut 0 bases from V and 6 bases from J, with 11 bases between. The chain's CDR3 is CSVEDLSSHGYTF. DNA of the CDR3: TGCAGCGTTGAAGATCTGTCGTCACATGGCTACACCTTC.

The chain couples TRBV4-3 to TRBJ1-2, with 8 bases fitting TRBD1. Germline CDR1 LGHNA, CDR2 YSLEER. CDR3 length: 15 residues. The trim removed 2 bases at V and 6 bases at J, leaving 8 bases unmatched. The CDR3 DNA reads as TGCGCCAGCAGCCAACTCGGGGACAGGTGGGATGGCTACACCTTC. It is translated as CASSQLGDRWDGYTF.

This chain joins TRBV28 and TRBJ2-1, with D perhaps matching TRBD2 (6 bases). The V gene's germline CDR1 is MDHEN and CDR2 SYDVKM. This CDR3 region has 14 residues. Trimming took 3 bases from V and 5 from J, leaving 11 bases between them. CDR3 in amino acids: CASSFGGINNEQFF. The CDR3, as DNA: TGTGCCAGCAGTTTTGGGGGGATTAACAATGAGCAGTTCTTC. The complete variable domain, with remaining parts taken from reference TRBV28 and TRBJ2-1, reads DVKVTQSSRYLVKRTGEKVFLECVQDMDHENMFWYRQDPGLGLRLIYFSYDVKMKEKGDIPEGYSVSREKKERFSLILESASTNQTSMYLCASSFGGINNEQFFGPGTRLTVL.

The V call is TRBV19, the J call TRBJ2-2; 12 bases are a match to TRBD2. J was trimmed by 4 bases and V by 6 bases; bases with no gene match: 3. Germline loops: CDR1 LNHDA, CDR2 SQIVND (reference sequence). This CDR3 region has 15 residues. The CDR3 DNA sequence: TGTGCCAGTAGAGGGACTAGCGGGCCCACCGGGGAGCTGTTTTTT. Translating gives CASRGTSGPTGELFF. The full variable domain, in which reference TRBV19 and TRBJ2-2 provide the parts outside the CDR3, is DGGITQSPKYLFRKEGQNVTLSCEQNLNHDAMYWYRQDPGQGLRLIYYSQIVNDFQKGDIAEGYSVSREKKESFPLTVTSAQKNPTAFYLCASRGTSGPTGELFFGEGSRLTVL.

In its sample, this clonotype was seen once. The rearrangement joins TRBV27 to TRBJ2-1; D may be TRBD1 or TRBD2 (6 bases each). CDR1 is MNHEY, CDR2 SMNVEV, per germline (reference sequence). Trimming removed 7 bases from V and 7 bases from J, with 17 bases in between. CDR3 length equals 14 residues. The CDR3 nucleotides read TGTGCCAGCAAGGGGGGCAGGCCTCAAAATGAGCAGTTCTTC. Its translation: CASKGGRPQNEQFF.

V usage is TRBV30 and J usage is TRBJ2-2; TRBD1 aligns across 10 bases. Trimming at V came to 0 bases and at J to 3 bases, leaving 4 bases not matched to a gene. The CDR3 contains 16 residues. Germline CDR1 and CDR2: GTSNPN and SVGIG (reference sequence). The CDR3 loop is CAWSVFGTGDTGELFF. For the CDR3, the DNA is TGTGCCTGGAGTGTATTTGGGACAGGGGACACCGGGGAGCTGTTTTTT.

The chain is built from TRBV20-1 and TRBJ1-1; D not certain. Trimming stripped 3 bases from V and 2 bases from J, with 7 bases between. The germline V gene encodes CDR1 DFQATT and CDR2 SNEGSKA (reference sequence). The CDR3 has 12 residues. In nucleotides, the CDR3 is TGCAGTGCTAGCGTGGTTAACACTGAAGCTTTCTTT. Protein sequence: CSASVVNTEAFF.

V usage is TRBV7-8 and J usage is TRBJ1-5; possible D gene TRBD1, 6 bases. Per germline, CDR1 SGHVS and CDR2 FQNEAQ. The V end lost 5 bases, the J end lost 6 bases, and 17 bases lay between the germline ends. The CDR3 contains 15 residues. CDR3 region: CASSTRTVVGQPQHF. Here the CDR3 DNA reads TGTGCCAGCAGCACCCGGACAGTCGTGGGTCAGCCCCAGCATTTT. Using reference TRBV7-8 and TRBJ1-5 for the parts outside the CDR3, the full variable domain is GAGVSQSPRYKVAKRGQDVALRCDPISGHVSLFWYQQALGQGPEFLTYFQNEAQLDKSGLPSDRFFAERPEGSVSTLKIQRTQQEDSAVYLCASSTRTVVGQPQHFGDGTRLSIL.